Shown below are 8 T cell receptor beta chains from a single sample sequenced in a study of cytomegalovirus exposure and HLA in healthy donors. PCR involved 60 Vbeta and 13 Jbeta primers. Clones were sequenced by immunoSEQ multiplex PCR, and TCRdb holds only the in-frame ones, with some missing. This sample yields roughly 86,000 clones, of which 60% to 80% are seen a single time; about 6% belongs to the top ten. The sequenced sample consisted of PBMCs. The receptors were sampled from a female donor in good health and CMV-seronegative.

The chain joins TRBV19 to TRBJ2-5, with 7 bases lining up with TRBD2. This CDR3 comprises 16 residues. J gave up 1 base and V 5 bases, and 10 bases lay outside the gene matches. Germline assignment: CDR1 LNHDA and CDR2 SQIVND (reference sequence). This CDR3 reads CASSLTSGVVQETQYF. CDR3 DNA sequence: TGTGCCAGTAGTCTTACGAGCGGGGTCGTCCAAGAGACCCAGTACTTC.

The chain recombines TRBV5-1 with TRBJ2-3; TRBD2 might be the D (5 bases). The CDR3 runs to 13 residues. The germline CDR1 and CDR2 sequences are SGHRS and YFSETQ. V was shortened by 3 bases and J by 7 bases, with 12 bases between the two germline ends. The CDR3 DNA reads as TGCGCCAGCAGCTCCGCGTCGGGATATACGCAGTATTTT. It yields the protein CASSSASGYTQYF.

The chain employs TRBV5-1 and TRBJ1-3, with D possibly TRBD1 on 5 matching bases. In germline, CDR1 is SGHRS, CDR2 YFSETQ. The CDR3 is made up of 15 amino acids. V dropped 4 bases and J dropped 0 bases, with 11 bases sitting between them. CDR3: CASSPGGLSGNTIYF. The CDR3 DNA is TGCGCCAGCAGCCCGGGGGGTCTCTCTGGAAACACCATATATTTT.

The chain links TRBV27 to TRBJ1-6, with a tentative D call TRBD1 (5 bases). With 4 bases removed from V and 10 bases from J, the gap between germline ends came to 17 bases. The CDR3 runs 15 residues. Per the germline V gene, CDR1 is MNHEY and CDR2 is SMNVEV (reference sequence). CDR3 region: CASSYFQGGGSPLHF. The CDR3 nucleotides are TGTGCCAGCAGTTACTTCCAGGGAGGAGGATCACCCCTCCACTTT.

CDR3 sequence: CASSFTGNTEAFF. CDR3 bases: TGTGCCAGCAGTTTTACGGGGAACACTGAAGCTTTCTTT. The gene calls are TRBV27 and TRBJ1-1; D is ambiguous. V was cut by 3 bases and J by 1 base, with 6 bases left in between. Germline loops: CDR1 MNHEY, CDR2 SMNVEV (reference sequence). This CDR3 contains 13 residues.

J is TRBJ2-1 and V is TRBV6-5; D remains ambiguous. Germline V gene lookup returns CDR1 MNHEY and CDR2 SVGAGI. V was shortened by 4 bases and J by 3 bases, with 10 bases between the two germline ends. The CDR3 totals 14 residues. The CDR3, as DNA: TGTGCCAGCAGTTTAGGCGGAGTCTACAATGAGCAGTTCTTC. It specifies CASSLGGVYNEQFF.

The chain is built from TRBV5-6 and TRBJ1-2, with 9 bases fitting TRBD1. The germline gives CDR1 SGHDT, CDR2 YYEEEE. The CDR3 covers 15 residues. V lost 4 bases to trimming and J lost 4 bases; unmatched junction nucleotides: 8. The CDR3 spells CASSRGQGWAYGYTF. The CDR3 coding sequence is TGTGCCAGCAGCCGGGGACAGGGCTGGGCCTATGGCTACACCTTC.

The gene calls are TRBV5-4 and TRBJ2-1, with 7 bases that match TRBD2. After removal of 4 bases from V and 7 bases from J, the junction contained 5 bases not matched to a gene. CDR1 and CDR2 from the germline V gene are SGHNT and YYREEE (reference sequence). This CDR3 contains 13 residues. The CDR3, as DNA: TGTGCCAGCAGCCGAAGGGAGGGAAATGAGCAGTTCTTC. Protein sequence: CASSRREGNEQFF.